The 24 T cell receptor beta chains below were found in one sample sequenced in a study of blood T cell repertoires in COVID-19. Using immunoSEQ multiplex PCR, the repertoire was profiled, and TCRdb retains in-frame clones only, with some absent. In the table there are over 50,000 clones, just under 80% of which are singletons. Specimen: peripheral blood. The receptors originated from a human donor with active or convalescent COVID-19. The donor label of this sample is uncertain.

CDR3 region: CASSPPGQGNSPLHF. DNA of the CDR3: TGCGCCAGCAGCCCCCCCGGACAGGGGAATTCACCCCTCCACTTT. V is TRBV10-2 and J is TRBJ1-6; 9 bases fit TRBD1. V was pared by 6 bases and J by 7 bases, with 7 bases of the junction left unmatched. The CDR3 consists of 15 residues. Germline CDR1 and CDR2: WSHSY and SAAADI.

V gene TRBV7-9 combines with J gene TRBJ1-5; 8 bases line up with TRBD1. This CDR3 comprises 15 residues. CDR1 and CDR2 from the germline V gene are SEHNR and FQNEAQ (reference sequence). J lost 6 bases, V lost 5 bases, and 9 bases had no gene match. The CDR3 nucleotides are TGTGCCAGCAGCCAAGACAGGGGTGGCGTTCAGCCCCAGCATTTT. This sequence encodes CASSQDRGGVQPQHF. Full variable domain (missing parts from reference TRBV7-9 and TRBJ1-5): DTGVSQNPRHKITKRGQNVTFRCDPISEHNRLYWYRQTLGQGPEFLTYFQNEAQLEKSRLLSDRFSAERPKGSFSTLEIQRTEQGDSAMYLCASSQDRGGVQPQHFGDGTRLSIL.

V is TRBV7-2 and J is TRBJ2-1, with D tentatively TRBD2 (6 bases). Trimming left V 3 bases short and J 5 bases short, with 17 bases between. The CDR3 length is 16 residues. Germline-derived CDR1 and CDR2 are SGHTA and FQGNSA. The CDR3 nucleotides read TGTGCCAGCAGCTTCAGCGAGGAGGGCCTTAACAATGAGCAGTTCTTC. Translation gives CASSFSEEGLNNEQFF.

This chain joins TRBV11-1 and TRBJ2-1; 9 positions match TRBD2. V gave up 6 bases and J gave up 7 bases; unmatched junction bases: 13. Looked up from germline, CDR1 is SGHAT and CDR2 is FQDESV (reference sequence). The CDR3 is made up of 16 amino acids. The CDR3 spells CASRKSREGLRNEQFF. The CDR3 DNA reads as TGTGCCAGCAGAAAATCGCGGGAGGGCCTTAGAAATGAGCAGTTCTTC.

V gene TRBV4-1 combines with J gene TRBJ2-1; 10 nucleotides align to TRBD2. Trimming cost V 1 base and J 4 bases; bases outside gene matches: 10. The CDR3 loop spans 18 amino acids. Germline V gene lookup returns CDR1 MGHRA and CDR2 YSYEKL. The CDR3 sequence is CASSQGSHLAGVYNEQFF. The CDR3 DNA reads TGCGCCAGCAGCCAAGGCAGTCATCTAGCGGGAGTTTACAATGAGCAGTTCTTC.

The chain combines TRBV19 with TRBJ2-2, with a tentative D call TRBD1 (6 bases). Per germline, CDR1 LNHDA and CDR2 SQIVND (reference sequence). This CDR3 is 15 amino acids long. Deletions cut 7 bases from V and 6 bases from J, with 18 bases between. The CDR3 sequence: CASIRRSQGSGELFF. As DNA, the CDR3 is TGTGCCAGTATCCGCAGATCACAGGGTTCCGGGGAGCTGTTTTTT.

By share of the sample, this clone is medium-sized (0.01 to 0.1%). The rearrangement links TRBV2 to TRBJ1-5; D gene unclear. V lost 5 bases to trimming and J lost 0 bases, with 14 bases between them. This CDR3 region has 16 residues. Germline-derived CDR1 and CDR2 are SNHLY and FYNNEI. CDR3 DNA sequence: TGTGCCAGCAGTCCGTCGACTGTTTATAGCAATCAGCCCCAGCATTTT. This gives the protein CASSPSTVYSNQPQHF.

CDR3 sequence (DNA): TGTGCCACCAGTGATAATGGACAGTTTGAGCAAACCGGGGAGCTGTTTTTT. Its protein is CATSDNGQFEQTGELFF. The chain recombines TRBV24-1 with TRBJ2-2; maybe TRBD1 (6 bases). V lost 3 bases, J lost 5 bases, and 18 bases lay in between. The CDR3 consists of 17 residues. Germline V lookup: CDR1 KGHDR, CDR2 SFDVKD.

The DNA of the CDR3 is TGTGCCAGCAGCTTCCCGTACCAAGAGACCCAGTACTTC. Its translation is CASSFPYQETQYF. The rearrangement joins TRBV7-2 to TRBJ2-5; D not resolved. Germline values: CDR1 SGHTA, CDR2 FQGNSA. Trimming removed 3 bases at V and 0 bases at J, with 5 bases between. The CDR3 runs to 13 residues.

This clone appeared a few times. This sequence joins TRBV7-8 and TRBJ2-7, with a weak D call TRBD1 (5 bases). CDR1 is SGHVS, CDR2 FQNEAQ, per germline. V shed 5 bases and J shed 0 bases, with 14 bases lying between them. The CDR3 is 15 residues long. CDR3 loop: CASSPNSGNSYEQYF. CDR3 DNA: TGTGCCAGCAGCCCGAACTCAGGGAACTCCTACGAGCAGTACTTC.

The chain uses TRBV5-8 and TRBJ1-5, with unresolved D. This CDR3 is 15 amino acids long. V was trimmed by 0 bases and J by 0 bases, leaving 7 bases between them. Germline CDR1 is SGHTS and CDR2 is YDEGEE. CDR3 region: CASSLDRNSNQPQHF. The CDR3, as DNA: TGTGCCAGCAGCTTGGACAGAAATAGCAATCAGCCCCAGCATTTT.

The CDR3 region is CASSLEQGWKYF. The DNA of the CDR3 is TGCGCCAGCAGCTTGGAACAGGGGTGGAAGTACTTC. This chain uses TRBV5-1 with TRBJ2-7, with 7 nucleotides matching TRBD1. In germline, CDR1 is SGHRS, CDR2 YFSETQ. This CDR3 comprises 12 residues. V lost 0 bases, J lost 11 bases, and 5 bases stayed unmatched.

This clone was detected only once. V gene TRBV15 combines with J gene TRBJ2-6; D is perhaps TRBD2 (6 bases). The CDR3 is made up of 15 amino acids. CDR1 and CDR2 (germline): LNHNV, YYDKDF (reference sequence). V lost 5 bases to trimming and J lost 1 base, with 9 bases between them. The CDR3 protein is CATSLRESGANVLTF. The CDR3 DNA follows: TGTGCCACCAGCCTACGGGAGTCTGGGGCCAACGTCCTGACTTTC.

This clone appeared a single time. The J gene is TRBJ2-3, the V gene TRBV24-1, with 7 nucleotides matching TRBD1. This CDR3 is 14 amino acids long. Trimming at V came to 3 bases and at J to 2 bases, leaving 1 base not matched to a gene. Germline CDR1 is KGHDR and CDR2 is SFDVKD. CDR3 loop: CATSDTGATDTQYF. Written as DNA, the CDR3 is TGTGCCACCAGTGATACAGGGGCCACAGATACGCAGTATTTT.

This clone came up once. J is TRBJ1-1 and V is TRBV11-1, with TRBD1 as a possible D gene (6 bases). In germline, CDR1 is SGHAT, CDR2 FQDESV (reference sequence). The V end was cut by 7 bases, the J end by 3 bases, with 12 bases between. The CDR3 extends over 13 amino acids. The CDR3 region has the DNA TGTGCCAGCACTATGGACAGTTACACTGAAGCTTTCTTT. Protein product: CASTMDSYTEAFF.

The chain employs TRBV10-3 and TRBJ1-5; D is ambiguous. CDR1 is ENHRY, CDR2 SYGVKD, per germline. CDR3 size: 16 residues. The V end was cut by 11 bases, the J end by 9 bases, with 29 bases between. CDR3 nucleotides: TGTGCCGCCCAGTCGGGCCTTAATGGCCCGGGAGGGCCCCAGCATTTT. Translating it yields CAAQSGLNGPGGPQHF.

This sequence joins TRBV5-4 and TRBJ2-1; TRBD1 matches at 9 bases. V dropped 3 bases and J dropped 2; count of bases not matched to a gene: 3. The CDR3 extends over 15 amino acids. The germline gives CDR1 SGHNT, CDR2 YYREEE (reference sequence). This CDR3 is CASSSDRGPYNEQFF. DNA for the CDR3: TGTGCCAGCAGCTCGGACAGGGGTCCCTACAATGAGCAGTTCTTC.

As DNA, the CDR3 is TGCAGCGGGACAATGAGCTCCTACGAGCAGTACTTC. Translated, it gives CSGTMSSYEQYF. The V call is TRBV29-1, the J call TRBJ2-7; D perhaps matches TRBD1 (5 bases). The ends were cut back, 7 bases at V and 0 bases at J, with 10 bases in the middle. This CDR3 region has 12 residues. Germline CDR1 and CDR2: SQVTM and ANQGSEA.

V is TRBV19 and J is TRBJ1-1, with a possible D match to TRBD1 (5 bases). Germline V lookup: CDR1 LNHDA, CDR2 SQIVND (reference sequence). Trimming shortened V by 3 bases and J by 0 bases, and 11 bases separated the two germline ends. The CDR3 runs 15 residues. This chain's CDR3 is CASSINVGLNTEAFF. DNA of the CDR3: TGTGCCAGTAGTATTAACGTGGGGCTGAACACTGAAGCTTTCTTT.

The CDR3 is CASTLAGGTDTQYF. The CDR3 region has the DNA TGCGCCAGCACCTTAGCGGGTGGGACAGATACGCAGTATTTT. V usage is TRBV5-1 and J usage is TRBJ2-3; TRBD2 matches at 7 bases. Trimming took 6 bases from V and 3 from J; bases not matched to a gene: 7. Germline V gene lookup returns CDR1 SGHRS and CDR2 YFSETQ. The CDR3 is 14 residues long.

This rearrangement joins TRBV7-3 to TRBJ1-1; D may be TRBD1 (6 bases). This CDR3 is 15 amino acids long. Trimming pared 6 bases from V and 4 bases from J, leaving 18 bases between. CDR1 is SGHTA and CDR2 is FQGTGA in the germline V gene. The CDR3 protein is CASRATRDKTTEAFF. CDR3 DNA sequence: TGTGCCAGCAGGGCTACCCGGGACAAGACCACTGAAGCTTTCTTT.

The gene calls are TRBV27 and TRBJ2-1; 7 bases agree with TRBD2. CDR3 length: 13 residues. Germline CDR1 reads MNHEY; CDR2 reads SMNVEV (reference sequence). The ends lost 6 bases at V and 3 bases at J; junction bases unmatched: 2. The CDR3 spells CASSTGGYNEQFF. The CDR3 DNA reads as TGTGCCAGCAGCACGGGGGGCTACAATGAGCAGTTCTTC.

The CDR3, as DNA: TGTGCCAGCAGCCAAGAGTCGGTAGCGGGAGAGTCAGGGACCCAGTACTTC. Amino acids: CASSQESVAGESGTQYF. The chain has TRBV4-2 and TRBJ2-5, with TRBD2 identical over 9 bases. After removal of 0 bases from V and 7 bases from J, the junction contained 12 bases not matched to a gene. Germline V gene data show CDR1 as LGHNA and CDR2 as YNFKEQ. The CDR3 spans 17 residues.

The chain joins TRBV29-1 to TRBJ1-2; D is unclear. Germline CDR1 SQVTM, CDR2 ANQGSEA. The CDR3 runs 14 residues. The V gene lost 4 bases and the J gene lost 4 bases, with 16 bases spanning the gap. CDR3 amino acids: CSVGFRQGPYGYTF. CDR3 DNA sequence: TGCAGCGTTGGTTTCAGGCAAGGTCCCTATGGCTACACCTTC. Full variable domain (remainder filled in from reference TRBV29-1 and TRBJ1-2): SAVISQKPSRDICQRGTSLTIQCQVDSQVTMMFWYRQQPGQSLTLIATANQGSEATYESGFVIDKFPISRPNLTFSTLTVSNMSPEDSSIYLCSVGFRQGPYGYTFGSGTRLTVV.